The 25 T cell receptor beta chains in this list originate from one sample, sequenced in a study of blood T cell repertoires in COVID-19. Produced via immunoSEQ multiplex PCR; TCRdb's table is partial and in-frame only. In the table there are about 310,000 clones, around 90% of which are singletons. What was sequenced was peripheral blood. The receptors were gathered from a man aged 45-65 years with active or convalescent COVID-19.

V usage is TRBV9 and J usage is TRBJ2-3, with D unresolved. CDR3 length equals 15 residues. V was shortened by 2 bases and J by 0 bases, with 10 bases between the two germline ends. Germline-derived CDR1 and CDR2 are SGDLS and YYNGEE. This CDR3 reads CASSVSPVSTDTQYF. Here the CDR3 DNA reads TGTGCCAGCAGCGTGAGCCCTGTTAGCACAGATACGCAGTATTTT.

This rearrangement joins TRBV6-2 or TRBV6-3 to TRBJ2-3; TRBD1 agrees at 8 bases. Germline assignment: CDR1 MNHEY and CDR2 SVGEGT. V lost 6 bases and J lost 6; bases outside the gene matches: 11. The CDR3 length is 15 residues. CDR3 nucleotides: TGTGCCAGCAGCCCGGGACAGGCTCCGGGGGATACGCAGTATTTT. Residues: CASSPGQAPGDTQYF.

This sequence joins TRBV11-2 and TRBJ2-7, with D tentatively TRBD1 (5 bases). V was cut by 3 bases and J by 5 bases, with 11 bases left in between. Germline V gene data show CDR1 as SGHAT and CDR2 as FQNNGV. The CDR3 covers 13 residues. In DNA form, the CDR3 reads TGTGCCAGCAGCTTCCGCAGGGCACACGAGCAGTACTTC. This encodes CASSFRRAHEQYF.

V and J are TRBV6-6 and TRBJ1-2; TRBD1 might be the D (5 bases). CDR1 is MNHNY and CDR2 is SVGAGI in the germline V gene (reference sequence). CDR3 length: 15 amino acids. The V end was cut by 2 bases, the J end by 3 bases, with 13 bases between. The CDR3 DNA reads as TGTGCCAGCAGTTACGGGACTGCTGTTGACTATGGCTACACCTTC. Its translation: CASSYGTAVDYGYTF.

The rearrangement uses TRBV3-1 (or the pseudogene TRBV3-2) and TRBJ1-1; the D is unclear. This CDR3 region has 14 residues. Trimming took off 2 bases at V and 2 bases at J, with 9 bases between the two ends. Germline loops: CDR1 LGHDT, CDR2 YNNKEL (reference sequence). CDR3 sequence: CASSQPQKNTEAFF. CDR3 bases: TGTGCCAGCAGCCAACCGCAGAAAAACACTGAAGCTTTCTTT.

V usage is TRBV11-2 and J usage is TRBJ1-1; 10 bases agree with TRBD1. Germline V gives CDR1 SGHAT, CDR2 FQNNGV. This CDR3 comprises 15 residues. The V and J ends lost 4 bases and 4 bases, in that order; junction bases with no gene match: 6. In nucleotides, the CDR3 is TGTGCCAGCAGCTCAATGACAGGGGGCATCACTGAAGCTTTCTTT. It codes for CASSSMTGGITEAFF.

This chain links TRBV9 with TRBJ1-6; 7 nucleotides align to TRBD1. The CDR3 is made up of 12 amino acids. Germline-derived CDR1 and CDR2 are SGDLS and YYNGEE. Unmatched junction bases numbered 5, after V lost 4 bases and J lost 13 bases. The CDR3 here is CASSRAGGPLHF. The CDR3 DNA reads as TGTGCCAGCAGCCGTGCAGGGGGGCCCCTCCACTTT. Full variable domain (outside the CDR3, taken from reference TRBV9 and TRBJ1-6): DSGVTQTPKHLITATGQRVTLRCSPRSGDLSVYWYQQSLDQGLQFLIQYYNGEERAKGNILERFSAQQFPDLHSELNLSSLELGDSALYFCASSRAGGPLHFGNGTRLTVT.

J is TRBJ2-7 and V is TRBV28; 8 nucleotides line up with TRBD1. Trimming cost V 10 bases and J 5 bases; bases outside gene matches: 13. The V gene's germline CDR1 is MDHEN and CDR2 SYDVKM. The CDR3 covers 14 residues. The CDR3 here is CAISRTGSSHEQYF. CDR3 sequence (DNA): TGTGCCATCTCGAGGACAGGGTCTTCCCACGAGCAGTACTTC.

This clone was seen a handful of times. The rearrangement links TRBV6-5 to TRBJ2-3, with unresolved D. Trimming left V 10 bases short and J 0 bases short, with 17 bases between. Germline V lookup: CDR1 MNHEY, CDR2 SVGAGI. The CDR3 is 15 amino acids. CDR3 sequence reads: CATKTPAGSTDTQYF. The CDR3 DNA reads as TGTGCCACCAAAACTCCGGCAGGAAGCACAGATACGCAGTATTTT.

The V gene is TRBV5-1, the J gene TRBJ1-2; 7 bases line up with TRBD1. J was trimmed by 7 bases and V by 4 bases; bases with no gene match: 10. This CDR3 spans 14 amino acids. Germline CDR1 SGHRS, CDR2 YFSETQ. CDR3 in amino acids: CASSIDRDAGGYTF. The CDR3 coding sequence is TGCGCCAGCAGCATTGACAGGGATGCAGGTGGCTACACCTTC.

The CDR3 DNA reads TGTGCCAGTAGTATACGACAGGCAGCAGCTAGCACAGATACGCAGTATTTT. Protein: CASSIRQAAASTDTQYF. This chain connects TRBV19 to TRBJ2-3; perhaps TRBD1 as D (6 bases). The CDR3 consists of 17 residues. Trimming removed 2 bases at V and 0 bases at J, with 15 bases between. The V gene's germline CDR1 is LNHDA and CDR2 SQIVND (reference sequence).

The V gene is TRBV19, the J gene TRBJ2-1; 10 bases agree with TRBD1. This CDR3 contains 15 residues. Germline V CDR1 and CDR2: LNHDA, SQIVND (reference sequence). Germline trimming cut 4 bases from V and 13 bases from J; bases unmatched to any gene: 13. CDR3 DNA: TGTGCCAGTAGTACGACCGGCCGGGACAGGGGATCCCAGTTCTTC. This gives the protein CASSTTGRDRGSQFF.

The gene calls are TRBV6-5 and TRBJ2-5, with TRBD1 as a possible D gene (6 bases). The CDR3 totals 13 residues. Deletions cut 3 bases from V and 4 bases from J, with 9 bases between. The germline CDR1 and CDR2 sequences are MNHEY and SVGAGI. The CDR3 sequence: CASSYSGAETQYF. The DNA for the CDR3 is TGTGCCAGCAGTTATTCAGGGGCAGAGACCCAGTACTTC.

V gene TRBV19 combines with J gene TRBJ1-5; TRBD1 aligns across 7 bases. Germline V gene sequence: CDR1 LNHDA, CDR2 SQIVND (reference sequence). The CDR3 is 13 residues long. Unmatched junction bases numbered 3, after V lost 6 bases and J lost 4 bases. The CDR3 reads CASRDRRNQPQHF. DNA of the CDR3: TGTGCCAGTAGGGACAGGCGAAATCAGCCCCAGCATTTT.

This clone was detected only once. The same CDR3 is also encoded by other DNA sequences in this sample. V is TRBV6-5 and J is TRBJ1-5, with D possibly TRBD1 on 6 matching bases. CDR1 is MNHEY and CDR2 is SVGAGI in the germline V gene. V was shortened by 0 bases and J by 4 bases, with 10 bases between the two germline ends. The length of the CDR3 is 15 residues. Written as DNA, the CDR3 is TGTGCCAGCAGTTACTCGTATAGGGGGAATCAGCCCCAGCATTTT. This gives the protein CASSYSYRGNQPQHF.

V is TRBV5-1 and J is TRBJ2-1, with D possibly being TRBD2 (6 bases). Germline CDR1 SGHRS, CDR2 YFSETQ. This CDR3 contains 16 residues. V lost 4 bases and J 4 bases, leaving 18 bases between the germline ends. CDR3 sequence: CASSILTRRGYNEQFF. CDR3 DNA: TGCGCCAGCAGCATCTTAACTAGGAGGGGTTACAATGAGCAGTTCTTC.

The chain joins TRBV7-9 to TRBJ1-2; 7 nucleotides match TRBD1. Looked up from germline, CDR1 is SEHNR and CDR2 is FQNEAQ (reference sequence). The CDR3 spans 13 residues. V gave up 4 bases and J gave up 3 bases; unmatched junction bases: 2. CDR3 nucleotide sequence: TGTGCCAGCAGCTGGGGGACAGACTATGGCTACACCTTC. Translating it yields CASSWGTDYGYTF.

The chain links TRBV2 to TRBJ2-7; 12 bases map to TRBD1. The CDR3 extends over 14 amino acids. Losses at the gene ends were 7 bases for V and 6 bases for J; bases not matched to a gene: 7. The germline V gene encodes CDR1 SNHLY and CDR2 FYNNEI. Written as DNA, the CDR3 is TGTGCCAGCAAAGGGACAGGGGGCTGGGGCGAGCAGTACTTC. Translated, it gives CASKGTGGWGEQYF. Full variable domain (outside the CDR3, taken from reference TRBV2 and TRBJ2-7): EPEVTQTPSHQVTQMGQEVILRCVPISNHLYFYWYRQILGQKVEFLVSFYNNEISEKSEIFDDQFSVERPDGSNFTLKIRSTKLEDSAMYFCASKGTGGWGEQYFGPGTRLTVT.

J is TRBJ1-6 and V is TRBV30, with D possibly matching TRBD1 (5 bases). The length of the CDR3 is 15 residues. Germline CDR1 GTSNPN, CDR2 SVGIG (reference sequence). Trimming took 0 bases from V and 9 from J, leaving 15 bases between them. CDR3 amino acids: CAWSVGQGETSPLHF. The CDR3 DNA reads TGTGCCTGGAGTGTAGGGCAGGGTGAGACTTCACCCCTCCACTTT.

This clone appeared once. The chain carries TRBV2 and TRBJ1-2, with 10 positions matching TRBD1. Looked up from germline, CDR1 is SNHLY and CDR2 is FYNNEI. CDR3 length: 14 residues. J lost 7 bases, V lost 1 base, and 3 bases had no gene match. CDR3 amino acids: CASSEGWDRGGYTF. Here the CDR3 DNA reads TGTGCCAGCAGTGAAGGGTGGGACAGGGGTGGCTACACCTTC.

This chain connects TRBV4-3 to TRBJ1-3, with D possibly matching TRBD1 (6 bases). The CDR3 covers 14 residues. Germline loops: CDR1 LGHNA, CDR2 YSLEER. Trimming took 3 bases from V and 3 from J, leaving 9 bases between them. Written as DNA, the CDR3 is TGCGCCAGCAGCCAGACAGGACTTGGAAACACCATATATTTT. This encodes CASSQTGLGNTIYF.

The CDR3 here is CASSNGQGGPDTQYF. As DNA, the CDR3 is TGCGCCAGCAGCAACGGACAGGGGGGCCCAGATACGCAGTATTTT. J is TRBJ2-3 and V is TRBV5-1, with 10 positions matching TRBD1. The CDR3 sequence is 15 residues long. The V gene end was trimmed by 4 bases and the J gene end by 4 bases; junction bases not matched to a gene: 6. Germline V lookup: CDR1 SGHRS, CDR2 YFSETQ.

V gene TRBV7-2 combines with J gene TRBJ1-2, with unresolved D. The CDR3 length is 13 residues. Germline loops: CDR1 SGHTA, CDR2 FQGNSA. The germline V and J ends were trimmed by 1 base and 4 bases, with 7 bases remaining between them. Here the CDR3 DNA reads TGTGCCAGCAGCTTAGAGGCAGGCTATGGCTACACCTTC. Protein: CASSLEAGYGYTF.

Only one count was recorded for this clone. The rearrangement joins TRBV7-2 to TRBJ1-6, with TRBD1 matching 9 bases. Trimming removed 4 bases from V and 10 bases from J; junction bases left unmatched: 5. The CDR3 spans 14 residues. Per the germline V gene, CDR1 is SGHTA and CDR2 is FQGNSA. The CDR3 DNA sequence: TGTGCCAGCAGCTCCGGGACAGGGAAGTCACCCCTCCACTTT. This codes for CASSSGTGKSPLHF. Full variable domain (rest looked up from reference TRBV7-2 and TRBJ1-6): GAGVSQSPSNKVTEKGKDVELRCDPISGHTALYWYRQSLGQGLEFLIYFQGNSAPDKSGLPSDRFSAERTGGSVSTLTIQRTQQEDSAVYLCASSSGTGKSPLHFGNGTRLTVT.

CDR3 nucleotides: TGTGCCAGCAGTGATTGGAGGGCGGGTGAAAAACTGTTTTTT. Protein product: CASSDWRAGEKLFF. The chain uses TRBV2 and TRBJ1-4; no firm D call. CDR3 length: 14 amino acids. Germline V gene sequence: CDR1 SNHLY, CDR2 FYNNEI. With 3 bases removed from V and 7 bases from J, the gap between germline ends came to 12 bases.